These 28 T cell receptor beta chains were all obtained from the same sample, sequenced in a study of response to subunit inactivated influenza vaccine. TCRdb re-derived calls from the RT-PCR reads in MiXCR, one entry per CDR3 protein. The sample yields approximately 230,000 distinct CDR3 sequences, less than 15% seen once. The sequences come from non-naive T cells sorted from PBMCs, collected less than 15 days before vaccination. The receptors come from a man aged 50 to 59 who received an inactivated influenza vaccine.

As regards this clonotype: An end of the junction does not agree with germline; a read error may underlie this. The genes are TRBV20-1 and TRBJ2-1; 12 nucleotides line up with TRBD2. This CDR3 has 17 amino acids. Germline CDR1 and CDR2: DFQATT and SNEGSKA (reference sequence). The CDR3 reads CCARELSLAGGPSEQFF. CDR3 nucleotide sequence: TGCTGTGCTAGAGAACTCTCTCTAGCGGGGGGGCCAAGTGAGCAGTTCTTC.

This clonotype showed up many times. This chain connects TRBV9 to TRBJ2-3, with no clear D. CDR1 SGDLS and CDR2 YYNGEE come from the germline V gene. The CDR3 spans 24 residues. The V end was cut by 3 bases, the J end by 3 bases, with 41 bases between. CDR3 in amino acids: CASSGSREPNRRFGPLPSTDTQYF. CDR3 bases: TGTGCCAGCAGCGGATCCCGAGAACCGAATCGGCGATTCGGCCCCCTCCCTTCAACAGATACGCAGTATTTT.

V is TRBV7-8 and J is TRBJ1-5, with D possibly being TRBD1 (5 bases). The germline V gene encodes CDR1 SGHVS and CDR2 FQNEAQ. The V and J ends lost 5 bases and 5 bases respectively, with 13 bases between them. The CDR3 has 14 residues. The CDR3 DNA sequence: TGTGCCAGCAGCGGGGGGGTGCGGCATCAGCCCCAGCATTTT. Residues: CASSGGVRHQPQHF.

This clonotype came up a few times. The rearrangement joins TRBV12-3 or TRBV12-4 to TRBJ2-7; 12 bases match TRBD2. The length of the CDR3 is 16 residues. V shed 4 bases, J shed 4 bases, and the junction held 8 bases outside the gene matches. For the CDR3, the DNA is TGTGCCAGCAGTTCCCGACTAGCGGGAGATCGATACGAGCAGTACTTC. Its translation is CASSSRLAGDRYEQYF.

The chain is built from TRBV6-4 and TRBJ2-1, with no clear D. The germline V and J ends were trimmed by 4 bases and 8 bases, with 18 bases remaining between them. Germline CDR1 is MRHNA and CDR2 is SNTAGT. CDR3 length: 15 amino acids. The CDR3, as DNA: TGTGCCAGCAGTGCGGAACAAGGAAGGTTCGATGAGCAGTTCTTC. Translating gives CASSAEQGRFDEQFF.

The chain carries TRBV12-3 or TRBV12-4 and TRBJ2-5; unclear D gene. V was clipped by 1 base and J by 6 bases, with 6 bases between them. The CDR3 has 12 residues. The CDR3 reads CASSLGHKTQYF. CDR3 sequence (DNA): TGTGCCAGCAGTTTAGGGCACAAGACCCAGTACTTC.

This clonotype was detected only a few times. The chain employs TRBV29-1 and TRBJ1-4; tentatively, D is TRBD1 (5 bases). The CDR3 consists of 14 residues. Germline CDR1 is SQVTM and CDR2 is ANQGSEA. Trimming left V 5 bases short and J 4 bases short, with 14 bases between. This CDR3 is CSVIPGLNNEKLFF. DNA for the CDR3: TGCAGCGTTATACCGGGACTAAATAATGAAAAACTGTTTTTT.

V is TRBV3-1 and J is TRBJ1-5; possible D gene TRBD1, 6 bases. Germline CDR1 reads LGHDT; CDR2 reads YNNKEL (reference sequence). The CDR3 covers 15 residues. The V gene lost 3 bases and the J gene lost 3 bases, with 12 bases spanning the gap. CDR3 DNA: TGTGCCAGCAGCCAGTCGGGACAAAACAATCAGCCCCAGCATTTT. It translates to CASSQSGQNNQPQHF. Variable domain in full (rest from reference TRBV3-1 and TRBJ1-5): DTAVSQTPKYLVTQMGNDKSIKCEQNLGHDTMYWYKQDSKKFLKIMFSYNNKELIINETVPNRFSPKSPDKAHLNLHINSLELGDSAVYFCASSQSGQNNQPQHFGDGTRLSIL.

The chain joins TRBV7-6 to TRBJ2-3; D unclear. This CDR3 spans 12 amino acids. The ends were cut back, 5 bases at V and 14 bases at J, with 17 bases in the middle. Germline CDR1 and CDR2: SGHVS and FNYEAQ. The CDR3 coding sequence is TGTGCCAGCAGCGGAGAGAAGCTAGAACTGTATTTT. It codes for CASSGEKLELYF.

This chain uses TRBV20-1 with TRBJ2-1; 11 bases are a match to TRBD2. Germline CDR1 reads DFQATT; CDR2 reads SNEGSKA (reference sequence). The CDR3 is 13 residues long. Losses at the gene ends were 7 bases for V and 7 bases for J; bases not matched to a gene: 6. The CDR3 is CSVSSGGLNEQFF. CDR3 coding DNA: TGCAGTGTATCTAGCGGGGGGCTAAATGAGCAGTTCTTC.

The J gene is TRBJ2-5, the V gene TRBV7-2; D not certain. The V gene lost 10 bases and the J gene lost 2 bases, with 8 bases spanning the gap. Germline V gene sequence: CDR1 SGHTA, CDR2 FQGNSA. The CDR3 is made up of 11 amino acids. CDR3 loop: CATSHQETQYF. CDR3 nucleotides: TGTGCCACCTCCCATCAAGAGACCCAGTACTTC.

This chain uses TRBV2 with TRBJ1-2; D is possibly TRBD1 (5 bases). V was cut by 4 bases and J by 6 bases, with 15 bases left in between. Germline CDR1 reads SNHLY; CDR2 reads FYNNEI. The CDR3 consists of 14 residues. For the CDR3, the DNA is TGTGCCAGCAGTGTCGCTGTGGCAGGGAATGGCTACACCTTC. It is translated as CASSVAVAGNGYTF. Drawing the rest from reference TRBV2 and TRBJ1-2, the complete variable domain is EPEVTQTPSHQVTQMGQEVILRCVPISNHLYFYWYRQILGQKVEFLVSFYNNEISEKSEIFDDQFSVERPDGSNFTLKIRSTKLEDSAMYFCASSVAVAGNGYTFGSGTRLTVV.

This clonotype was seen once. The chain combines TRBV7-2 with TRBJ2-1; D gene unclear. The CDR3 totals 13 residues. CDR1 SGHTA and CDR2 FQGNSA come from the germline V gene. Trimming took off 5 bases at V and 7 bases at J, with 12 bases between the two ends. The CDR3, as DNA: TGTGCCAGCAGCCGCGACCGGATAAATGAGCAGTTCTTC. It specifies CASSRDRINEQFF.

This clonotype was seen ten or more times. The CDR3: CASSLSQGVSNEQFF. The CDR3 bases are TGTGCCAGCAGTCTTAGCCAAGGGGTGTCCAATGAGCAGTTCTTC. This chain links TRBV28 with TRBJ2-1; D perhaps matches TRBD1 (5 bases). CDR3 length: 15 residues. V was pared by 5 bases and J by 6 bases, with 17 bases between. Looked up from germline, CDR1 is MDHEN and CDR2 is SYDVKM.

Many counts were recorded for this clonotype. CDR3 protein: CASSRSPGQDSYEQYF. The CDR3 bases are TGCGCCAGCAGCCGGAGCCCGGGACAGGACTCCTACGAGCAGTACTTC. The chain uses TRBV5-1 and TRBJ2-7; 8 nucleotides align to TRBD1. CDR3 length equals 16 residues. Germline-derived CDR1 and CDR2 are SGHRS and YFSETQ. Germline trimming cut 4 bases from V and 0 bases from J; bases unmatched to any gene: 9.

The V and J genes are TRBV9 and TRBJ1-1; a possible D gene is TRBD1 (6 bases). Germline V gene sequence: CDR1 SGDLS, CDR2 YYNGEE. V lost 0 bases to trimming and J lost 6 bases, with 9 bases between them. CDR3 length equals 13 residues. CDR3 DNA sequence: TGTGCCAGCAGCGTAGGGACAGAGCCTGAAGCTTTCTTT. Its protein is CASSVGTEPEAFF.

This clonotype was recorded a few times. The chain uses TRBV6-1 and TRBJ1-5, with D tentatively TRBD1 (5 bases). This CDR3 comprises 14 residues. The V gene lost 6 bases and the J gene lost 7 bases, with 16 bases spanning the gap. The germline V gene encodes CDR1 MNHNS and CDR2 SASEGT. The CDR3 protein is CASRQSSGWQPQHF. The CDR3 DNA follows: TGTGCCAGCAGACAATCCTCAGGGTGGCAGCCCCAGCATTTT.

As for this clonotype: This may arise from a read error, as a much more abundant clone is one base away. Without the conserved terminal phenylalanine or tryptophan, this CDR3 likely stems from a read error. The V call is TRBV7-3, the J call TRBJ2-1, with D possibly TRBD2 on 5 matching bases. This CDR3 is built from 16 residues. Deletions cut 5 bases from V and 5 bases from J, with 19 bases between. Germline CDR1 SGHTA, CDR2 FQGTGA. In DNA form, the CDR3 reads TGTGCCAGCAGCATGGAACTAGTTACTCAGAACAATGAGCAGTTCGTC. This encodes CASSMELVTQNNEQFV.

The chain is built from TRBV21-1 and TRBJ2-7; the table names TRBD1, a call not compared with the DNA. TRBV21-1 is an annotated pseudogene. This CDR3 contains 13 residues. In nucleotides, the CDR3 is TGTGCCAGGGCCCGGAGGGGGGAGCTCGAGCAGTACTTC. This sequence encodes CARARRGELEQYF.

This chain connects TRBV6-6 to TRBJ2-7; D is undetermined. V lost 4 bases, J lost 2 bases, and 9 bases lay in between. CDR1 is MNHNY, CDR2 SVGAGI, per germline (reference sequence). The CDR3 loop spans 13 amino acids. CDR3 DNA sequence: TGTGCCAGCAGTTCCCGCGCCACCTACGAGCAGTACTTC. It specifies CASSSRATYEQYF.

This clonotype came up a few times. V gene TRBV7-2 combines with J gene TRBJ2-3, with 8 bases lining up with TRBD2. Germline CDR1 is SGHTA and CDR2 is FQGNSA. The CDR3 contains 16 residues. The V gene end was trimmed by 6 bases and the J gene end by 1 base; junction bases not matched to a gene: 9. CDR3 nucleotide sequence: TGTGCCAGCAGGGGGGCCCGGGGGGGCGGCACAGATACGCAGTATTTT. This translates into CASRGARGGGTDTQYF.

The chain carries TRBV2 and TRBJ2-3, with 14 bases fitting TRBD2. After removal of 7 bases from V and 2 bases from J, the junction contained 2 bases not matched to a gene. Germline V gene sequence: CDR1 SNHLY, CDR2 FYNNEI. The CDR3 sequence is 15 residues long. The CDR3 region is CASTTSGGDTDTQYF. The DNA of the CDR3 is TGTGCCAGCACGACTAGCGGGGGGGACACAGATACGCAGTATTTT.

In its sample, this clonotype was seen many times. The chain links TRBV4-1 to TRBJ2-3; TRBD1 aligns across 9 bases. The V gene end was trimmed by 7 bases and the J gene end by 4 bases; junction bases not matched to a gene: 9. This CDR3 has 15 residues. Germline V gives CDR1 MGHRA, CDR2 YSYEKL. The CDR3 reads CASKIGTGMPDTQYF. DNA of the CDR3: TGCGCCAGCAAGATCGGGACAGGGATGCCAGATACGCAGTATTTT.

This clonotype was detected only a few times. This chain joins TRBV12-3 or TRBV12-4 and TRBJ2-2; the D gene could be TRBD1 or TRBD2 (5 bases each). The V and J ends lost 2 bases and 4 bases respectively, with 8 bases between them. The CDR3 contains 14 residues. The CDR3 sequence: CASSLKGTTGELFF. The CDR3 DNA reads TGTGCCAGCAGTTTAAAAGGGACCACCGGGGAGCTGTTTTTT.

The sample holds many counts of this clonotype. The CDR3 here is CASSPETSFLGPSYEQYF. The DNA for the CDR3 is TGCGCCAGCAGCCCAGAGACTAGTTTTTTGGGCCCCTCCTACGAGCAGTACTTC. This chain connects TRBV5-1 to TRBJ2-7, with D perhaps matching TRBD2 (6 bases). Germline V lookup: CDR1 SGHRS, CDR2 YFSETQ. V lost 4 bases and J lost 0, with 23 bases in between. CDR3 size: 18 residues.

The genes are TRBV20-1 and TRBJ2-3; D gene uncertain. Trimming stripped 5 bases from V and 2 bases from J, with 17 bases between. The CDR3 runs 15 residues. Looked up from germline, CDR1 is DFQATT and CDR2 is SNEGSKA (reference sequence). The CDR3 protein is CSALALSESTDTQYF. The CDR3, as DNA: TGCAGTGCTCTTGCACTATCAGAGTCCACAGATACGCAGTATTTT.

The chain joins TRBV3-1 to TRBJ1-4; D remains unclear. Germline lookup yields CDR1 LGHDT and CDR2 YNNKEL (reference sequence). The CDR3 spans 13 residues. Trimming removed 0 bases from V and 13 bases from J, with 12 bases in between. CDR3 DNA: TGTGCCAGCAGCCAAGATCTATCGTCAAGACTGTTTTTT. Translated: CASSQDLSSRLFF.

The chain has TRBV9 and TRBJ2-7, with TRBD1 identical over 9 bases. Per germline, CDR1 SGDLS and CDR2 YYNGEE. CDR3 length: 15 residues. Trimming removed 3 bases from V and 5 bases from J; junction bases left unmatched: 9. The CDR3, as DNA: TGTGCCAGCAGCGCCACCGGACAGGGGAGACACGAGCAGTACTTC. It codes for CASSATGQGRHEQYF. Filled out from reference TRBV9 and TRBJ2-7, the complete variable domain reads DSGVTQTPKHLITATGQRVTLRCSPRSGDLSVYWYQQSLDQGLQFLIQYYNGEERAKGNILERFSAQQFPDLHSELNLSSLELGDSALYFCASSATGQGRHEQYFGPGTRLTVT.